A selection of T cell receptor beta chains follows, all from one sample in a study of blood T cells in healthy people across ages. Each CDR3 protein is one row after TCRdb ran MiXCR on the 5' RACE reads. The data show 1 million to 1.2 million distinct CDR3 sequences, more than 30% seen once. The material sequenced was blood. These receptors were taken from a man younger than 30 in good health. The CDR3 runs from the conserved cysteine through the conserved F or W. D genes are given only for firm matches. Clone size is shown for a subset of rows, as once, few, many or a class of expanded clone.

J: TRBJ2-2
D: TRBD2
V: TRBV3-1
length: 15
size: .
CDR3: CASSQALAGTGELFF
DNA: TGTGCCAGCAGCCAAGCCCTAGCGGGAACCGGGGAGCTGTTTTTT

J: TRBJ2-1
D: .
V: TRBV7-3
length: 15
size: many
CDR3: CASSLIGGSYNEQFF
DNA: TGTGCCAGCAGCTTAATAGGGGGCTCCTACAATGAGCAGTTCTTC

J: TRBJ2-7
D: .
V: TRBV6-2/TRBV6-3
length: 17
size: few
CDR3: CASSYGSVTGRSYEQYF
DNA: TGTGCCAGCAGTTACGGATCGGTAACAGGGAGGTCCTACGAGCAGTACTTC

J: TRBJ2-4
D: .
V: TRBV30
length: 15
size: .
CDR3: CAWSAPWGPIDIQYF
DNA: TGTGCCTGGAGTGCTCCCTGGGGCCCGATTGACATTCAGTACTTC

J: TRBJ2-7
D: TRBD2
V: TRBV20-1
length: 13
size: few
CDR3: CSAGAGRYYEQYF
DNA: TGCAGTGCTGGAGCGGGGCGTTACTACGAGCAGTACTTC

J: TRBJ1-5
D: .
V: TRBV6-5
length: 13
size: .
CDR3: CASSYSAAQPQHF
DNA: TGTGCCAGCAGTTACTCGGCAGCCCAGCCCCAGCATTTT

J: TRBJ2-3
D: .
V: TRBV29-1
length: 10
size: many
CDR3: CSVGPDTQYF
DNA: TGCAGCGTTGGCCCAGATACGCAGTATTTT

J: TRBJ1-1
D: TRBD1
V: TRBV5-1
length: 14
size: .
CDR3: CASRHGTGETEAFF
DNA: TGCGCCAGCAGGCACGGGACAGGGGAAACTGAAGCTTTCTTT

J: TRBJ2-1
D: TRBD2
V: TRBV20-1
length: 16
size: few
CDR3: CSARELAGGPFNEQFF
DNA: TGCAGTGCTAGAGAGTTGGCGGGGGGGCCATTCAATGAGCAGTTCTTC

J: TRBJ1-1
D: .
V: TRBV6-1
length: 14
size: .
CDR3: CASRRGAVNTEAFF
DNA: TGTGCCAGCAGGCGAGGGGCAGTGAACACTGAAGCTTTCTTT

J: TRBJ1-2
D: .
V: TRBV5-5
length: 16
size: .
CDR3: CASSFTGPPNHYGYTF
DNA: TGTGCCAGCAGCTTTACTGGGCCCCCAAACCACTATGGCTACACCTTC

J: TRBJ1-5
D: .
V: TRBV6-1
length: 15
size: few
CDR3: CSSTMQTVGNQPQHF
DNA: TGTTCCAGCACTATGCAGACAGTAGGCAATCAGCCCCAGCATTTT

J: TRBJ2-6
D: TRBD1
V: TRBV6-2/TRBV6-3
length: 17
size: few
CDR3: CASREPGQLSGANVLTF
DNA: TGTGCCAGCAGAGAACCGGGACAGCTCTCTGGGGCCAACGTCCTGACTTTC

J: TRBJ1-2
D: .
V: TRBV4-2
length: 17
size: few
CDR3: CASSPRGGQTANYGYTF
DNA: TGTGCCAGCAGCCCGCGGGGAGGGCAGACCGCTAACTATGGCTACACCTTC

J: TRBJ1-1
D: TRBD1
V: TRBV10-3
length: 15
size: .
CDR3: CAIKDRTGANTEAFF
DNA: TGTGCCATCAAAGATAGGACAGGGGCGAACACTGAAGCTTTCTTT

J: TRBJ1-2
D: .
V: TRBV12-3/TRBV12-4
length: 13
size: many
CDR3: CASSLGVNYGYTF
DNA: TGTGCCAGCAGTTTAGGGGTTAACTATGGCTACACCTTC

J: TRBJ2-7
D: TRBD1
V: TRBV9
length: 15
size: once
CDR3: CASSVDQGAYNEQYF
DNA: TGTGCCAGCAGCGTAGATCAGGGGGCCTACAATGAGCAGTACTTC

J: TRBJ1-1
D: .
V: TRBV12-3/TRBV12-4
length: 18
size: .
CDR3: CASSLRGIPTGYYTEAFF
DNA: TGTGCCAGCAGTTTAAGGGGAATCCCGACGGGGTATTACACTGAAGCTTTCTTT

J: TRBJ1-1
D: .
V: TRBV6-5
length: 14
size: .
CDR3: CASTPDGLGTEAFF
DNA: TGTGCCAGCACCCCGGACGGACTGGGCACTGAAGCTTTCTTT

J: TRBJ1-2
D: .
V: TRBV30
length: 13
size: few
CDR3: CAWSLQSNYGYTF
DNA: TGTGCCTGGAGTTTACAGAGCAACTATGGCTACACCTTC

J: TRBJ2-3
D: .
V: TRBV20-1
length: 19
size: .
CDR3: CSARDWGGKQGEGTETQYF
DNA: TGCAGTGCTAGAGATTGGGGGGGGAAACAGGGAGAGGGCACAGAGACGCAGTATTTT

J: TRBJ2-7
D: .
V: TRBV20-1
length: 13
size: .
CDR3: CSAPSTGSYEQYF
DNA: TGCAGTGCGCCGTCTACAGGGTCCTACGAGCAGTACTTC